A single sample gave rise to the 12 T cell receptor beta chains below, sequenced in a study of technical replicates of blood from a few donors. The protocol was immunoSEQ multiplex PCR, while the TCRdb copy is restricted to in-frame clones and leaves out a portion. The data contain 15,000 to 17,000 clones, approximately 84% of them seen just once; the ten biggest clones take up roughly 12%. The sequenced sample was PBMCs. The receptor source for this set is a human donor in good health.

The CDR3 nucleotides are TGTGCCAGCAGTCCACTGACTAGCGGGACCTCCTACGAGCAGTACTTC. Translating it yields CASSPLTSGTSYEQYF. V gene TRBV28 combines with J gene TRBJ2-7; 11 nucleotides line up with TRBD2. The CDR3 is 16 residues long. Trimming took 5 bases from V and 0 from J; bases not matched to a gene: 6. Germline V gives CDR1 MDHEN, CDR2 SYDVKM. Together with reference TRBV28 and TRBJ2-7, the CDR3 gives the full variable domain: DVKVTQSSRYLVKRTGEKVFLECVQDMDHENMFWYRQDPGLGLRLIYFSYDVKMKEKGDIPEGYSVSREKKERFSLILESASTNQTSMYLCASSPLTSGTSYEQYFGPGTRLTVT.

The chain combines TRBV2 with TRBJ2-7; 9 bases match TRBD1. CDR1 is SNHLY and CDR2 is FYNNEI in the germline V gene. V gave up 6 bases and J gave up 4 bases; unmatched junction bases: 7. CDR3 length: 14 amino acids. The CDR3 here is CASRWTGDGYEQYF. CDR3 bases: TGTGCCAGCAGGTGGACAGGGGACGGGTACGAGCAGTACTTC.

There are a few counts of this clone. This sequence joins TRBV10-1 and TRBJ2-5; 8 bases are shared with TRBD2. Germline-derived CDR1 and CDR2 are WNHNN and SYGVQD (reference sequence). V lost 3 bases to trimming and J lost 5 bases; unmatched junction nucleotides: 5. The CDR3 consists of 14 residues. CDR3 sequence: CASSDSGSVETQYF. The CDR3 nucleotides read TGCGCCAGCAGTGACAGCGGGAGTGTCGAGACCCAGTACTTC.

The gene calls are TRBV5-8 and TRBJ2-1; perhaps TRBD2 as D (6 bases). Germline loops: CDR1 SGHTS, CDR2 YDEGEE. Trimming removed 0 bases from V and 7 bases from J, with 17 bases in between. CDR3 length equals 16 residues. The CDR3 loop is CASSLGELGGLNEQFF. The CDR3 DNA sequence: TGTGCCAGCAGCTTGGGTGAGCTGGGAGGCCTAAATGAGCAGTTCTTC. Filled out from reference TRBV5-8 and TRBJ2-1, the complete variable domain reads EAGVTQSPTHLIKTRGQQATLRCSPISGHTSVYWYQQALGLGLQFLLWYDEGEERNRGNFPPRFSGRQFPNYSSELNVNALELEDSALYLCASSLGELGGLNEQFFGPGTRLTVL.

This sequence joins TRBV18 and TRBJ2-7, with a weak D call TRBD1 (6 bases). Per germline, CDR1 KGHSH and CDR2 LQKENI. The V gene lost 5 bases and the J gene lost 2 bases, with 10 bases spanning the gap. This CDR3 is 13 amino acids long. The CDR3 region has the DNA TGTGCCAGCTCATCGGACAGTACCTACGAGCAGTACTTC. Its translation: CASSSDSTYEQYF.

The gene calls are TRBV15 and TRBJ2-2; 15 bases match TRBD2. Looked up from germline, CDR1 is LNHNV and CDR2 is YYDKDF (reference sequence). This CDR3 contains 19 residues. Germline trimming cut 0 bases from V and 4 bases from J; bases unmatched to any gene: 6. The CDR3 loop reads CATSRDRGLAGGGTGELFF. CDR3 nucleotides: TGTGCCACCAGCAGAGATCGGGGACTAGCGGGAGGAGGCACCGGGGAGCTGTTTTTT.

The gene calls are TRBV5-4 and TRBJ2-5; 16 nucleotides align to TRBD2. Germline V lookup: CDR1 SGHNT, CDR2 YYREEE (reference sequence). Unmatched junction bases numbered 4, after V lost 4 bases and J lost 1 base. The CDR3 totals 17 residues. CDR3 nucleotide sequence: TGTGCCAGCAGCCCCGGGACTAGCGGGAGGGTCCAAGAGACCCAGTACTTC. Amino acids: CASSPGTSGRVQETQYF.

This chain connects TRBV7-6 to TRBJ1-3; tentatively, D is TRBD1 (6 bases). This CDR3 comprises 15 residues. The V and J ends lost 1 base and 2 bases respectively, with 9 bases between them. The germline CDR1 and CDR2 sequences are SGHVS and FNYEAQ. The CDR3 DNA sequence: TGTGCCAGCAGCTTAGGTTCAGGGGCTGGAAACACCATATATTTT. Its protein product is CASSLGSGAGNTIYF.

This chain links TRBV5-1 with TRBJ2-3; 10 bases match TRBD1. This CDR3 has 15 amino acids. Unmatched junction bases numbered 3, after V lost 3 bases and J lost 2 bases. CDR1 SGHRS and CDR2 YFSETQ come from the germline V gene. CDR3 coding DNA: TGCGCCAGCAGCTGGGGGACAGGGGTCACAGATACGCAGTATTTT. Protein product: CASSWGTGVTDTQYF.

Regarding this clone: Different DNA sequences within this sample yield the same CDR3. This rearrangement joins TRBV13 to TRBJ2-3; D is unclear. The ends were cut back, 0 bases at V and 3 bases at J, with 4 bases in the middle. The germline V gene encodes CDR1 PRHDT and CDR2 FYEKMQ (reference sequence). This CDR3 comprises 13 residues. The CDR3 spells CASSLGLTDTQYF. DNA of the CDR3: TGTGCCAGCAGCTTAGGCCTGACAGATACGCAGTATTTT.

This clone was recorded once. The genes are TRBV25-1 and TRBJ2-7, with 7 bases lining up with TRBD2. The germline V gene has CDR1 MGHDK and CDR2 SYGVNS. V lost 5 bases to trimming and J lost 2 bases; unmatched junction nucleotides: 6. This CDR3 has 14 residues. The CDR3 region has the DNA TGTGCCAGCAGTTTGTTCGCGGGGGCCTACGAGCAGTACTTC. The encoded protein is CASSLFAGAYEQYF.

The gene calls are TRBV19 and TRBJ1-5; maybe TRBD1 (6 bases). The CDR3 is 14 amino acids. Germline CDR1 LNHDA, CDR2 SQIVND (reference sequence). V was clipped by 4 bases and J by 3 bases, with 10 bases between them. CDR3 coding DNA: TGTGCCAGTAGTAAGGACAGAAACAATCAGCCCCAGCATTTT. Translated: CASSKDRNNQPQHF.